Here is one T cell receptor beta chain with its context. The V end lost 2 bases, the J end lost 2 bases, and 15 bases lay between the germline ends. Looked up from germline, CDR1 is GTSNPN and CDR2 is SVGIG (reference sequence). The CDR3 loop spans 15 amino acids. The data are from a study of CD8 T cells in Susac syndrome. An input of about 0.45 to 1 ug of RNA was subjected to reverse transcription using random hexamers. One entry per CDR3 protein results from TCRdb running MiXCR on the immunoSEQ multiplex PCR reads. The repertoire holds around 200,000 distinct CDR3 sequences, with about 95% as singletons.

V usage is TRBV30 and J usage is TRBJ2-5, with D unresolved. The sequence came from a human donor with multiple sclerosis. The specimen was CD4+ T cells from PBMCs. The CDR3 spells CAWSKVLGPQETQYF. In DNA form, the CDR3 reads TGTGCCTGGAGTAAGGTGTTAGGACCACAAGAGACCCAGTACTTC. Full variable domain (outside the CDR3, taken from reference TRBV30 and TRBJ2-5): SQTIHQWPATLVQPVGSPLSLECTVEGTSNPNLYWYRQAAGRGLQLLFYSVGIGQISSEVPQNLSASRPQDRQFILSSKKLLLSDSGFYLCAWSKVLGPQETQYFGPGTRLLVL.